A single sample is the source of the 4 T cell receptor beta chains below, sequenced in a study of OX40 agonist ivuxolimab in advanced cancers. Some clones are missing from TCRdb's copy, which holds only in-frame ones; the method was immunoSEQ multiplex PCR. The sample has 15,000 to 20,000 clones; more than 65% are singletons. The material was CD4+ or CD8+ T cells sorted from blood, obtained in a trial of the OX40 agonist ivuxolimab. These TCRs come from an adult with an advanced solid tumor such as melanoma, head and neck, liver or kidney cancer.

The chain carries TRBV7-9 and TRBJ1-4; TRBD1 might be the D (5 bases). From germline, CDR1 is SEHNR and CDR2 FQNEAQ (reference sequence). The V end was cut by 5 bases, the J end by 6 bases, with 7 bases between. The CDR3 runs 12 residues. The CDR3 loop reads CASSRGDEKLFF. In nucleotides, the CDR3 is TGTGCCAGCAGCCGGGGGGATGAAAAACTGTTTTTT.

Sample share makes this clone medium-sized. The rearrangement links TRBV27 to TRBJ1-2, with D maybe TRBD1 (5 bases). The V end was cut by 3 bases, the J end by 2 bases, with 7 bases between. The CDR3 is 13 amino acids. The germline CDR1 and CDR2 sequences are MNHEY and SMNVEV (reference sequence). The CDR3: CASSLGRNYGYTF. CDR3 sequence (DNA): TGTGCCAGCAGTTTGGGGCGGAACTATGGCTACACCTTC.

The chain combines TRBV4-3 with TRBJ2-7, with 7 bases fitting TRBD2. V lost 4 bases, J lost 4 bases, and 13 bases stayed unmatched. CDR3 length equals 16 residues. Per germline, CDR1 LGHNA and CDR2 YSLEER. CDR3 coding DNA: TGCGCCAGCAGCCCTAATGAGCGGGGCCGATTATACGAGCAGTACTTC. Protein: CASSPNERGRLYEQYF.

As to this clone: Since a far larger clone is one base different, this is likely a read error. The chain is built from TRBV7-2 and TRBJ2-6, with no clear D. Deletions cut 5 bases from V and 0 bases from J, with 8 bases between. The CDR3 is 15 residues long. Germline values: CDR1 SGHTA, CDR2 FQGNSA. The CDR3 reads CASSQAYSGANVLTF. In nucleotides, the CDR3 is TGTGCCAGCAGCCAAGCGTACTCTGGGGCCAACGTCCTGACTTTC.